What follows describes a single TCR beta chain. The data originate from a study of cytotoxic CD8 clonotypes in ibrutinib-treated CLL. The assay was immunoSEQ multiplex PCR, and TCRdb's table has in-frame clones only and misses some. In the table there are about 39,000 clones, 55% to 80% of which are singletons. The CDR3 contains 15 residues. Germline lookup yields CDR1 SGHDN and CDR2 FVKESK. The ends lost 1 base at V and 4 bases at J; junction bases unmatched: 5. The receptor comes from a human donor with chronic lymphocytic leukemia. V usage is TRBV14 and J usage is TRBJ2-7, with TRBD2 identical over 9 bases. The specimen comprised PBMCs, sampled at disease progression, from a patient treated with ibrutinib. The CDR3 coding sequence is TGTGCCAGCAGCCAAGGACTCCTAGCGGGATACGAGCAGTACTTC. This translates into CASSQGLLAGYEQYF.